Presented here are 23 T cell receptor beta chains from one specimen sequenced in a study of blood T cell repertoires in COVID-19. Assay: immunoSEQ multiplex PCR; the TCRdb copy retains only in-frame clones and omits some. The sample yields 100,000 to 150,000 clones, 80% to 90% seen once. Sequences were obtained from peripheral blood. Receptors originate from a woman between 65 and 79 years old with acute or convalescent COVID-19.

This chain connects TRBV28 to TRBJ1-6, with D unclear. The CDR3 loop spans 16 amino acids. Trimming cost V 3 bases and J 5 bases, with 14 bases left between them. Germline CDR1 MDHEN, CDR2 SYDVKM. The CDR3 sequence is CASSFPDQANNSPLHF. CDR3 bases: TGTGCCAGCAGTTTCCCCGACCAGGCAAATAATTCACCCCTCCACTTT.

This clone was observed a handful of times. The chain employs TRBV5-1 and TRBJ1-3; TRBD1 is a possible D gene (5 bases). The V end lost 3 bases, the J end lost 4 bases, and 14 bases lay between the germline ends. The CDR3 has 15 amino acids. Germline loops: CDR1 SGHRS, CDR2 YFSETQ. The CDR3 region has the DNA TGCGCCAGCAGCTCGGGAGCCAGGGAGGGAAACACCATATATTTT. This sequence encodes CASSSGAREGNTIYF.

The chain combines TRBV7-6 with TRBJ1-4; unclear D gene. CDR1 SGHVS and CDR2 FNYEAQ come from the germline V gene. The V gene lost 1 base and the J gene lost 0 bases, with 9 bases spanning the gap. The CDR3 runs to 16 residues. In DNA form, the CDR3 reads TGTGCCAGCAGCTTAGGAATCCCAGCAACTAATGAAAAACTGTTTTTT. Its translation: CASSLGIPATNEKLFF. The full variable domain, in which reference TRBV7-6 and TRBJ1-4 provide the parts outside the CDR3, is GAGVSQSPRYKVTKRGQDVALRCDPISGHVSLYWYRQALGQGPEFLTYFNYEAQQDKSGLPNDRFSAERPEGSISTLTIQRTEQRDSAMYRCASSLGIPATNEKLFFGSGTQLSVL.

A single count supports this clone. The V call is TRBV7-8, the J call TRBJ1-5; D is ambiguous. The CDR3 extends over 15 amino acids. V lost 1 base to trimming and J lost 0 bases, with 7 bases between them. In germline, CDR1 is SGHVS, CDR2 FQNEAQ. Written as DNA, the CDR3 is TGTGCCAGCAGCTTAGGGAGAGTTAGCAATCAGCCCCAGCATTTT. Translating gives CASSLGRVSNQPQHF.

Only one count was recorded for this clone. This chain uses TRBV5-1 with TRBJ2-5, with D tentatively TRBD1 (5 bases). Per the germline V gene, CDR1 is SGHRS and CDR2 is YFSETQ. Trimming removed 0 bases from V and 1 base from J, with 16 bases in between. This CDR3 region has 17 residues. The chain's CDR3 is CASSLGQGRNAQETQYF. As DNA, the CDR3 is TGCGCCAGCAGCTTGGGTCAGGGCCGCAATGCCCAAGAGACCCAGTACTTC.

The chain has TRBV7-9 and TRBJ2-7; D perhaps matches TRBD2 (7 bases). The CDR3 contains 15 residues. Per germline, CDR1 SEHNR and CDR2 FQNEAQ (reference sequence). Trimming shortened V by 5 bases and J by 3 bases, and 17 bases separated the two germline ends. The CDR3 here is CASSPEGGRGYEQYF. The DNA of the CDR3 is TGTGCCAGCAGCCCTGAGGGGGGGCGAGGCTACGAGCAGTACTTC.

The chain employs TRBV7-9 and TRBJ1-1; possible D gene TRBD1, 6 bases. Trimming removed 4 bases at V and 5 bases at J, with 14 bases between. The length of the CDR3 is 14 residues. The germline V gene has CDR1 SEHNR and CDR2 FQNEAQ (reference sequence). CDR3 loop: CASSSQGWQTEAFF. Written as DNA, the CDR3 is TGTGCCAGCAGCTCCCAGGGGTGGCAAACTGAAGCTTTCTTT.

The chain links TRBV28 to TRBJ1-1, with TRBD1 matching over 7 bases. The V gene end was trimmed by 2 bases and the J gene end by 10 bases; junction bases not matched to a gene: 10. Germline-derived CDR1 and CDR2 are MDHEN and SYDVKM. This CDR3 spans 14 amino acids. The CDR3 DNA sequence: TGTGCCAGCAGTTTAGTAGACAGGGTGGGTCCAGCTTTCTTT. Translating gives CASSLVDRVGPAFF.

The chain is built from TRBV20-1 and TRBJ1-2; D call uncertain. This CDR3 spans 11 amino acids. Germline CDR1 and CDR2: DFQATT and SNEGSKA (reference sequence). Trimming cost V 6 bases and J 3 bases, with 8 bases left between them. The CDR3 DNA reads as TGCAGTGCAACAGCCCACTATGGCTACACCTTC. Its translation: CSATAHYGYTF.

The rearrangement joins TRBV25-1 to TRBJ1-2, with 11 bases lining up with TRBD1. Losses at the gene ends were 4 bases for V and 8 bases for J; bases not matched to a gene: 6. The CDR3 length is 14 residues. Germline CDR1 and CDR2: MGHDK and SYGVNS. As DNA, the CDR3 is TGTGCCAGCAGTGTGGGACAGGGGGTAAAAGGCTACACCTTC. It yields the protein CASSVGQGVKGYTF.

V is TRBV13 and J is TRBJ2-2; D is possibly TRBD2 (7 bases). The germline V gene encodes CDR1 PRHDT and CDR2 FYEKMQ (reference sequence). The CDR3 covers 15 residues. Trimming stripped 11 bases from V and 6 bases from J, with 22 bases between. For the CDR3, the DNA is TGTGCCCGCCGCTCCTGGGGGGGGGCCGCCGGGGAGCTGTTTTTT. Protein: CARRSWGGAAGELFF.

This chain links TRBV7-9 with TRBJ2-7, with D uncertain. CDR3 length: 11 amino acids. Trimming stripped 2 bases from V and 6 bases from J, with 5 bases between. Germline assignment: CDR1 SEHNR and CDR2 FQNEAQ (reference sequence). The CDR3 loop reads CASSLSVEQYF. CDR3 bases: TGTGCCAGCAGCTTATCTGTCGAGCAGTACTTC. Based on the CDR3 plus reference TRBV7-9 and TRBJ2-7, the full variable domain is DTGVSQNPRHKITKRGQNVTFRCDPISEHNRLYWYRQTLGQGPEFLTYFQNEAQLEKSRLLSDRFSAERPKGSFSTLEIQRTEQGDSAMYLCASSLSVEQYFGPGTRLTVT.

V is TRBV14 and J is TRBJ2-7, with a weak D call TRBD2 (6 bases). This CDR3 is built from 15 residues. Germline values: CDR1 SGHDN, CDR2 FVKESK. The V and J ends lost 4 bases and 2 bases respectively, with 15 bases between them. CDR3 in amino acids: CASSRAGTVTYEQYF. The CDR3 nucleotides are TGTGCCAGCAGCCGTGCCGGGACTGTTACCTACGAGCAGTACTTC.

The chain uses TRBV4-1 and TRBJ1-6; 7 bases agree with TRBD1. This CDR3 comprises 16 residues. The ends lost 3 bases at V and 11 bases at J; junction bases unmatched: 13. The germline gives CDR1 MGHRA, CDR2 YSYEKL. The DNA for the CDR3 is TGCGCCAGCAGCCACTTTTCCAGGGGGAAAGGCACACCCCTCCACTTT. It specifies CASSHFSRGKGTPLHF.

Only a few counts were recorded for this clone. This chain uses TRBV7-9 with TRBJ1-1; 7 bases line up with TRBD1. The CDR3 sequence is 12 residues long. The J segment lost 7 bases and the V segment lost 4 bases, leaving 3 bases of the junction unmatched. Per the germline V gene, CDR1 is SEHNR and CDR2 is FQNEAQ (reference sequence). The CDR3 loop is CASSSGGLEAFF. Written as DNA, the CDR3 is TGTGCCAGCAGCTCAGGGGGGCTTGAAGCTTTCTTT.

The V call is TRBV15, the J call TRBJ2-3; 10 positions agree with TRBD1. CDR1 is LNHNV, CDR2 YYDKDF, per germline (reference sequence). This CDR3 has 17 residues. V was pared by 5 bases and J by 1 base, with 9 bases of the junction left unmatched. This chain's CDR3 is CATSLDRGRGGTDTQYF. The CDR3 bases are TGTGCCACCAGCTTAGACAGGGGGCGCGGAGGCACAGATACGCAGTATTTT.

The CDR3 nucleotides read TGCGCCAGCCTCTGGGAGAAGGGACAGGTACACGAGCAGTACTTC. Its protein is CASLWEKGQVHEQYF. The V and J genes are TRBV10-1 and TRBJ2-7; 8 bases align to TRBD1. The CDR3 loop spans 15 amino acids. The germline V gene encodes CDR1 WNHNN and CDR2 SYGVQD (reference sequence). J lost 5 bases, V lost 8 bases, and 14 bases had no gene match.

This sequence joins TRBV6-5 and TRBJ1-1; D uncertain. Per the germline V gene, CDR1 is MNHEY and CDR2 is SVGAGI. CDR3 length: 16 amino acids. The germline V and J ends were trimmed by 2 bases and 4 bases, with 17 bases remaining between them. CDR3 sequence reads: CASSYGRAPLSTEAFF. Here the CDR3 DNA reads TGTGCCAGCAGTTACGGGAGGGCCCCCTTGAGCACTGAAGCTTTCTTT.

In its sample, this clone was seen a few times. The V call is TRBV5-4, the J call TRBJ2-2, with D perhaps matching TRBD1 (6 bases). CDR1 and CDR2 (germline): SGHNT, YYREEE (reference sequence). There are 12 residues in the CDR3. Trimming stripped 3 bases from V and 8 bases from J, with 8 bases between. In DNA form, the CDR3 reads TGTGCCAGCAGCTATAGGGGGGGGGAGCTGTTTTTT. Protein sequence: CASSYRGGELFF.

The V call is TRBV18, the J call TRBJ1-5; D gene unclear. The CDR3 has 15 amino acids. CDR1 KGHSH and CDR2 LQKENI come from the germline V gene. V was cut by 4 bases and J by 1 base, with 11 bases left in between. CDR3 DNA: TGTGCCAGCTCACTATCCCCGGGGAGCAATCAGCCCCAGCATTTT. Its translation is CASSLSPGSNQPQHF.

V usage is TRBV28 and J usage is TRBJ1-1; 7 nucleotides agree with TRBD1. J gave up 0 bases and V 5 bases, and 6 bases lay outside the gene matches. This CDR3 contains 15 residues. Germline values: CDR1 MDHEN, CDR2 SYDVKM. The CDR3 DNA follows: TGTGCCAGCAGTGCACCGGGACAGATGAACACTGAAGCTTTCTTT. Translation: CASSAPGQMNTEAFF.

This chain joins TRBV10-3 and TRBJ1-3; maybe TRBD1 (6 bases). Per germline, CDR1 ENHRY and CDR2 SYGVKD. This CDR3 spans 15 amino acids. V lost 6 bases to trimming and J lost 0 bases, with 12 bases between them. This CDR3 is CAIRRQALSGNTIYF. The DNA for the CDR3 is TGTGCCATCAGGAGACAGGCCCTCTCTGGAAACACCATATATTTT.

This clone was counted a single time. The rearrangement uses TRBV19 and TRBJ1-6; possible D gene TRBD1, 5 bases. The CDR3 totals 20 residues. Germline V CDR1 and CDR2: LNHDA, SQIVND (reference sequence). V was cut by 8 bases and J by 0 bases, with 26 bases left in between. The CDR3 coding sequence is TGTGCCAGTCTCGGCGTCGACGGGGGAAATCCGAGCTCCTATAATTCACCCCTCCACTTT. Translation: CASLGVDGGNPSSYNSPLHF.